This T cell receptor (beta chain) was obtained from a study of cytomegalovirus exposure and HLA in healthy donors. Study details: Early released data had around 88 million unique TCRs, all coming from HLA-typed donors. The study, taken as a whole, reports: Association of a missense DCLRE1C variant with TCR beta V- and J-gene trimming was reported in a later analysis. The authors enumerated 150 to 200 TCR beta chains as linked to cytomegalovirus. When a later analysis compared HLA-associated TCR beta chains with equally common others, the HLA-associated chains turned out to be more clonally expanded and to have lower generation probabilities.

A remark on this clone: Its antigen is not known.

This CDR3 has 15 amino acids. Trimming took off 7 bases at V and 5 bases at J, with 17 bases between the two ends. Germline values: CDR1 KGHSH, CDR2 LQKENI. 60 Vbeta and 13 Jbeta primers were used in PCR. Produced via immunoSEQ multiplex PCR; TCRdb's table is partial and in-frame only. Its table lists over 100,000 clones. The material sequenced was PBMCs. The J gene is TRBJ1-4, the V gene TRBV18; no firm D call. The TCR was taken from a man aged 18 to 30 in good health and CMV-seronegative. The DNA of the CDR3 is TGTGCCAGCTGTCGACCGGGGTCTAAAAATGAAAAACTGTTTTTT. Its translation is CASCRPGSKNEKLFF.